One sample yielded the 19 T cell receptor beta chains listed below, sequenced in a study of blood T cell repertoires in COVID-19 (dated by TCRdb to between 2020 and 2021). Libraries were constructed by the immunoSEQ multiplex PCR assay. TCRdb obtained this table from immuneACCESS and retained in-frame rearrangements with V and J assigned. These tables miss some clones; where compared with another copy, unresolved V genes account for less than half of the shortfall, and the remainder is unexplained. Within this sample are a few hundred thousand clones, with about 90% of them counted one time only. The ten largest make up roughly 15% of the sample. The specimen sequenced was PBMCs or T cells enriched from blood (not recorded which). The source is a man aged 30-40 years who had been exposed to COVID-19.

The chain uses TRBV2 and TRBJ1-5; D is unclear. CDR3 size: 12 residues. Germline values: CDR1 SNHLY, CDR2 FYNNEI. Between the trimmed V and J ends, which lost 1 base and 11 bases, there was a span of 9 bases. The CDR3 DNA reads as TGTGCCAGCAGTGAAGGGGCCTCGGCCCAGCATTTT. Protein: CASSEGASAQHF.

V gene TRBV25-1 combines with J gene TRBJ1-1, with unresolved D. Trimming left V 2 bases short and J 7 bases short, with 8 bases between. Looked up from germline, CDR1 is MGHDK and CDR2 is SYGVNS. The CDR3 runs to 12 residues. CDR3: CASSEMIGEAFF. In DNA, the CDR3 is TGTGCCAGCAGTGAAATGATCGGTGAAGCTTTCTTT.

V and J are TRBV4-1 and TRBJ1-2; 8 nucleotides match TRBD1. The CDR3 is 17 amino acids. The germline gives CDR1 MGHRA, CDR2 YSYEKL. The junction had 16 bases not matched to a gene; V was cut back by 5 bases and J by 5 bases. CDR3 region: CASSSKPRQGARYGYTF. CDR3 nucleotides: TGCGCCAGCAGCTCAAAGCCCCGGCAGGGGGCGCGGTATGGCTACACCTTC.

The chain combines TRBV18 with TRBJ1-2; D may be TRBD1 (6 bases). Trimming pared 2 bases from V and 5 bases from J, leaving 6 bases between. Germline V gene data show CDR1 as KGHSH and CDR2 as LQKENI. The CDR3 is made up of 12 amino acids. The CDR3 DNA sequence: TGTGCCAGCTCACCAACAGGGTATGGCTACACCTTC. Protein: CASSPTGYGYTF.

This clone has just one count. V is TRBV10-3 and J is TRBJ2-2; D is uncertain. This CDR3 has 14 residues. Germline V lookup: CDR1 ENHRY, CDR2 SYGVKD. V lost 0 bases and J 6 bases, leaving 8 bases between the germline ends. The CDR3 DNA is TGTGCCATCAGTGAGTCCGTTTTTCCCGGGGAGCTGTTTTTT. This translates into CAISESVFPGELFF.

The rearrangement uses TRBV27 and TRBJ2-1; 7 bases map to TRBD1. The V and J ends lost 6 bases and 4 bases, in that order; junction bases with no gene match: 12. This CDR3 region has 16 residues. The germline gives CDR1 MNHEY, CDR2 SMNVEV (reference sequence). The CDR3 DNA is TGTGCCAGCAGATACAACAGGGGTTCATTTTACAATGAGCAGTTCTTC. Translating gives CASRYNRGSFYNEQFF.

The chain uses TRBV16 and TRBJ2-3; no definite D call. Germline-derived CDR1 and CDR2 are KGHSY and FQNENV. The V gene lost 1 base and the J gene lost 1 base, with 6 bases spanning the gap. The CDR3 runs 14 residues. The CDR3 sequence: CASSQFTGTDTQYF. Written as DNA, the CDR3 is TGTGCCAGCAGCCAATTCACAGGCACAGATACGCAGTATTTT.

Written as DNA, the CDR3 is TGTGCCAGCAGCCCCCACGGGACCCAGTACTTC. Amino acid sequence: CASSPHGTQYF. V usage is TRBV7-3 and J usage is TRBJ2-5; D gene unclear. The CDR3 contains 11 residues. Trimming took 5 bases from V and 7 from J, leaving 8 bases between them. Germline assignment: CDR1 SGHTA and CDR2 FQGTGA. Complete variable domain (other parts from reference TRBV7-3 and TRBJ2-5): GAGVSQTPSNKVTEKGKYVELRCDPISGHTALYWYRQSLGQGPEFLIYFQGTGAADDSGLPNDRFFAVRPEGSVSTLKIQRTERGDSAVYLCASSPHGTQYFGPGTRLLVL.

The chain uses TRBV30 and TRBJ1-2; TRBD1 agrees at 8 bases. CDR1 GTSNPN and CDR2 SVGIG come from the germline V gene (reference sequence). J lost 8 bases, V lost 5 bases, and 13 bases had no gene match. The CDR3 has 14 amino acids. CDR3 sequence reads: CAWRGAGGLSGYTF. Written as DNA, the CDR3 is TGTGCCTGGCGTGGGGCAGGGGGCCTTTCCGGCTACACCTTC.

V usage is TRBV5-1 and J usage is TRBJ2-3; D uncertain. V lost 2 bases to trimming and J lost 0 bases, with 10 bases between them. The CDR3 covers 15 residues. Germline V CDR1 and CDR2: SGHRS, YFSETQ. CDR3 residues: CASSFSTVSTDTQYF. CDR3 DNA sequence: TGCGCCAGCAGCTTCTCTACGGTTAGCACAGATACGCAGTATTTT.

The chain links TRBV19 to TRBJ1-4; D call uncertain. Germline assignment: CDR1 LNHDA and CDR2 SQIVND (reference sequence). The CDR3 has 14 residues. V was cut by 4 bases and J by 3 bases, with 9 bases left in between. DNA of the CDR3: TGTGCCAGTAGTAAATCACAGCCTAATGAAAAACTGTTTTTT. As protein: CASSKSQPNEKLFF.

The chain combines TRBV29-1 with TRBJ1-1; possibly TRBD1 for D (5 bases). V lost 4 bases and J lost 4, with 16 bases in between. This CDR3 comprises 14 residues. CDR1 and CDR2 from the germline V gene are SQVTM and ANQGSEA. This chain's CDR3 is CSVVRGEEVTEAFF. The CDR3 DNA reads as TGCAGCGTTGTCCGGGGGGAGGAGGTCACTGAAGCTTTCTTT.

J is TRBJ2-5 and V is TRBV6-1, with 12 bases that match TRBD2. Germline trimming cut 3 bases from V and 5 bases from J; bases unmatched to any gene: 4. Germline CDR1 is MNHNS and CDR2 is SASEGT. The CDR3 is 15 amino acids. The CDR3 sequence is CASSDGLAGSETQYF. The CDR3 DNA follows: TGTGCCAGCAGTGATGGACTAGCGGGGTCGGAGACCCAGTACTTC.

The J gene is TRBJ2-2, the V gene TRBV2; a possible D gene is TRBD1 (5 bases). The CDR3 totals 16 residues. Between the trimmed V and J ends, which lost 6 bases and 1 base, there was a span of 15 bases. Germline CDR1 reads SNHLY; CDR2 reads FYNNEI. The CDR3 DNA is TGTGCCAGCAGCAGACAGTTCCTTCGGAACACCGGGGAGCTGTTTTTT. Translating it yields CASSRQFLRNTGELFF.

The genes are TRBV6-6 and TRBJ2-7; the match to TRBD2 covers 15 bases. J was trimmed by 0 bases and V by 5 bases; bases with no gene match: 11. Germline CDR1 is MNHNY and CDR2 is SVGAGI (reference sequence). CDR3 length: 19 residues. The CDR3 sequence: CASSQPGLAGGGHSYEQYF. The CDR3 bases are TGTGCCAGCAGTCAGCCGGGACTAGCGGGGGGCGGCCACTCCTACGAGCAGTACTTC.

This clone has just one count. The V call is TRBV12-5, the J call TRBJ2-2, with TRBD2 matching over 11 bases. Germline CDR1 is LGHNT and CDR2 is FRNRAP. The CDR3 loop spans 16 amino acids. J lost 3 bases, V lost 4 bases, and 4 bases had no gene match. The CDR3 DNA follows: TGTGCTAGTGGTTACTCTAGCGGGGGGTACACCGGGGAGCTGTTTTTT. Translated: CASGYSSGGYTGELFF.

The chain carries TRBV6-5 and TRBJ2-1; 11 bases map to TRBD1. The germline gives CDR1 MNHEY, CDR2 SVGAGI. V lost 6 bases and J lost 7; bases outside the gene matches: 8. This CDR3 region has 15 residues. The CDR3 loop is CASRWGTGGRNEQFF. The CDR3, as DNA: TGTGCCAGCAGGTGGGGGACAGGGGGTCGAAATGAGCAGTTCTTC.

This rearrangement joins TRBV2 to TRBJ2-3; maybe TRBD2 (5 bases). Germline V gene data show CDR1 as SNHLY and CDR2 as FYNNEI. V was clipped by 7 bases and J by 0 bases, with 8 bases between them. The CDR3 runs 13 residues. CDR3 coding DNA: TGTGCCAGCAAGGAGGATAGCACAGATACGCAGTATTTT. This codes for CASKEDSTDTQYF. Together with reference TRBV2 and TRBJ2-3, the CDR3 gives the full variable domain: EPEVTQTPSHQVTQMGQEVILRCVPISNHLYFYWYRQILGQKVEFLVSFYNNEISEKSEIFDDQFSVERPDGSNFTLKIRSTKLEDSAMYFCASKEDSTDTQYFGPGTRLTVL.

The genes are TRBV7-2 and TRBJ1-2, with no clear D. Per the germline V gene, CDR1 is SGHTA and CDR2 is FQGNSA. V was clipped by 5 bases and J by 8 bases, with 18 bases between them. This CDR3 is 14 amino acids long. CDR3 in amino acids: CASSLLGPRGGYTF. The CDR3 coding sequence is TGTGCCAGCAGCCTCCTCGGGCCACGGGGAGGCTACACCTTC.